This TCR beta chain was captured in a study of radiotherapy plus CTLA-4 blockade in lung cancer. Assay used: immunoSEQ multiplex PCR; TCRdb lists only in-frame clones, some missing. The sample includes about 40,000 clones, about 70% seen only once; the top ten take around a tenth. The CDR3 extends over 14 amino acids. J was trimmed by 6 bases and V by 7 bases; bases with no gene match: 10. Germline assignment: CDR1 SNHLY and CDR2 FYNNEI. The source was peripheral blood, collected from a patient treated with radiotherapy plus ipilimumab. This rearrangement joins TRBV2 to TRBJ1-1, with 8 bases matching TRBD1. The sequence was collected from a human donor with non-small cell lung cancer who had stable disease on radiotherapy plus ipilimumab. In DNA, the CDR3 is TGTGCCAGCATCGAAACACAGGGGGGCCCTGAAGCTTTCTTT. Translating it yields CASIETQGGPEAFF.